This T cell receptor beta chain appears in the sequencing data of a study of T-cell memory formation after mild COVID-19 (dated by TCRdb to the early 2020s). Looking at the study overall: TCR sequence clusters from the two donors were largely donor specific. T-cell clones expanding and contracting after mild COVID-19 in a couple of donors were tracked by longitudinal TCRalpha and TCRbeta repertoire sequencing. The cohort was made up of two young adult volunteers, one female and one male, who were previously healthy. The investigation overall reported the following: Some responding clones were found in pre-infection memory, which suggests that pre-existing cross-reactive memory T cells took part in the SARS-CoV-2 response. Contracting CD4+ clones appeared mostly in the CM and EM memory subsets, whereas CD8+ clones were enriched in EMRA. From day 15 to 85, contracting clones showed balanced CD4/CD8 phenotypes, whereas a second wave of clones that expanded from day 15 to 37 leaned towards CD4+. SARS-CoV-2 specificity of the second-wave clones peaking on day 37 was not confirmed. The study included only a couple of mild cases, and larger cohorts that include severe cases with pre-infection samples were judged to be necessary.

Ficoll-Paque density gradient centrifugation was used to isolate PBMCs. Points on this clonotype: Its recognized antigen is unknown. Per-base qualities were not stored, and no clone one base away is much larger.

These reads were obtained on an Illumina NovaSeq 6000. TCRalpha and TCRbeta cDNA libraries were constructed by 5'RACE with constant-segment primers, with sample barcodes and unique molecular identifiers being introduced. RNA was extracted from every sample with Trizol reagent. Library amplification was performed in two PCR steps, and a second sample barcode and Illumina TruSeq adapters were introduced in the second step. Sequencing of libraries was performed on an Illumina NovaSeq with 2 x 150 bp paired-end reads. As for how the authors treated the data: With migec v1.2.7, reads were demultiplexed and then collapsed into UMI-guided consensus sequences. Using mixcr v2.1.11, UMI consensuses were aligned to TRA and TRB V and J templates and then assembled into clonotypes. A clonotype was counted as expanded or contracted only if both edgeR and NoisET called the change significant, with noise models trained on biological replicates. edgeR calls used a false discovery rate-adjusted p below 0.01 and a log2 fold-change threshold of 1. As an exploratory analysis of dynamics, PCA with hierarchical clustering was applied to max-normalized trajectories of the 1000 most abundant clonotypes. Separately sequenced CD4+ and CD8+ repertoires were used to assign a CD4 or CD8 phenotype to each responding clone. Through fastp at Q25 and MiXCR, TCRdb rebuilt clones from the public reads, retaining in-frame beta chains. Identical CDR3 protein sequences are pooled into one entry, listed with their most common genes and DNA. The V and J calls were not made by the authors but by TCRdb's processing. Across this sample there are approximately 190,000 distinct CDR3 sequences, with 18% seen only once. Clones ranked in the top ten supply 2.4% of the sample.

CDR1 and CDR2 were assigned from the germline V gene as MDHEN and SYDVKM. Ends trimmed: V by 4 bases, J by 6 bases; bases unmatched to a gene: 6. The CDR3 measures 15 amino acids from cysteine to phenylalanine. Only the CDR3 portion is preserved as DNA: 45 bases, with reading frame beginning at the first base. The sample was PBMCs or a T cell subset sorted from them (not recorded which). The TCR comes from an adult woman who had mild COVID-19 (a few samples of this study predate the infection). The sample titles of this study are shuffled in the database, so cell type and time point are left out; the donor was told from shared clones. The V gene is TRBV28 and the J gene is TRBJ2-1, with 10 middle bases fitting TRBD1. The CDR3 loop reads CASSSWTGGFNEQFF. The nucleotide sequence reads TGTGCCAGCAGTTCCTGGACAGGGGGTTTCAATGAGCAGTTCTTC.